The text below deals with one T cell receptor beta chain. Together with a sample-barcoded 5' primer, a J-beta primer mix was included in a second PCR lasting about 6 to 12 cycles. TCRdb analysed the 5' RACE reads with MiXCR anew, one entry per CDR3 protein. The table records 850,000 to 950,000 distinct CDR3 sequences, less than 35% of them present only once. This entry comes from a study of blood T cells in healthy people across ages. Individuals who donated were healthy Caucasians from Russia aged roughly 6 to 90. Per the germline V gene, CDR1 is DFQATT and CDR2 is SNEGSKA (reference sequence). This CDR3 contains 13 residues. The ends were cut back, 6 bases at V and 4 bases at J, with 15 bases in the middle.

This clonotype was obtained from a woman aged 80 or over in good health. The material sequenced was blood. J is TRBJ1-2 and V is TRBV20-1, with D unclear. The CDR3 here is CSAKTPAIYGYTF. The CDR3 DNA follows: TGCAGTGCCAAGACCCCAGCGATCTATGGCTACACCTTC.